This T cell receptor (beta chain) is from a study of T cell changes during pregnancy in multiple sclerosis. Germline-derived CDR1 and CDR2 are SEHNR and FQNEAQ (reference sequence). V shed 6 bases and J shed 3 bases, with 9 bases lying between them. CDR3 size: 12 residues. The protocol was immunoSEQ multiplex PCR, while the TCRdb copy is restricted to in-frame clones and leaves out a portion. The data hold approximately 100,000 clones, with around 93% observed a single time. Specimen: peripheral blood, collected before pregnancy. The receptor was derived from a female donor with multiple sclerosis, enrolled in a pregnancy study. The chain carries TRBV7-9 and TRBJ2-7; D is perhaps TRBD2 (5 bases). The CDR3 coding sequence is TGTGCCAGCAGACTAGAGCTCTACGAGCAGTACTTC. Protein: CASRLELYEQYF.